The 23 T cell receptor beta chains in this list originate from one sample, sequenced in a study of blood T cells in healthy people across ages. It was with a sample-barcoded 5' primer and a J-beta primer mix that a second PCR of roughly 6 to 12 cycles was run. TCRdb independently ran MiXCR on the 5' RACE reads; one entry per CDR3 protein. This sample has approximately 900,000 distinct CDR3 sequences, with about 28% found just once. These sequences were also reported in another study, on T cells of mothers and their children.

Material: blood. Receptors originate from a middle-aged woman in good health.

CDR3: CASSDPGAGQPQHF. CDR3 DNA sequence: TGTGCCAGCAGTGACCCAGGGGCAGGTCAGCCCCAGCATTTT. The chain couples TRBV25-1 to TRBJ1-5; D perhaps matches TRBD1 (6 bases). This CDR3 has 14 amino acids. The germline CDR1 and CDR2 sequences are MGHDK and SYGVNS. With 3 bases removed from V and 6 bases from J, the gap between germline ends came to 12 bases.

This clonotype was found once. The chain combines TRBV4-1 with TRBJ2-4, with no clear D. CDR1 and CDR2 (germline): MGHRA, YSYEKL. Trimming stripped 1 base from V and 9 bases from J, with 16 bases between. This CDR3 has 15 residues. The CDR3 loop is CASSQVEGLSGIQYF. The CDR3 DNA follows: TGCGCCAGCAGCCAAGTGGAAGGGTTAAGTGGCATTCAGTACTTC.

This clonotype came up many times. The chain is built from TRBV12-3 or TRBV12-4 and TRBJ2-1; TRBD2 is a possible D gene (5 bases). The CDR3 runs to 12 residues. V lost 4 bases, J lost 10 bases, and 11 bases lay in between. The CDR3 is CASSSLSGEQFF. CDR3 DNA sequence: TGTGCCAGCAGTTCCCTATCGGGGGAGCAGTTCTTC.

This clonotype was observed a handful of times. The V call is TRBV20-1, the J call TRBJ2-5, with D tentatively TRBD1 or TRBD2 (5 bases each). Looked up from germline, CDR1 is DFQATT and CDR2 is SNEGSKA (reference sequence). The CDR3 is made up of 15 amino acids. The V and J ends lost 0 bases and 5 bases respectively, with 16 bases between them. CDR3: CSARDYRGAEETQYF. DNA for the CDR3: TGCAGTGCTAGAGATTATAGGGGAGCGGAGGAGACCCAGTACTTC.

There are a few counts of this clonotype. Germline is not matched at one junction end, which may reflect a read error. The chain employs TRBV5-1 and TRBJ2-7, with 7 positions matching TRBD1. From germline, CDR1 is SGHRS and CDR2 YFSETQ. This CDR3 region has 10 residues. The CDR3 region is CASSRPDRDF. The CDR3 DNA is TGCGCCAGCAGCCGACCTGACAGGGATTTC. Supplemented by reference TRBV5-1 and TRBJ2-7, the full variable domain reads KAGVTQTPRYLIKTRGQQVTLSCSPISGHRSVSWYQQTPGQGLQFLFEYFSETQRNKGNFPGRFSGRQFSNSRSEMNVSTLELGDSALYLCASSRPDRDFGPGTRLTVT.

The rearrangement joins TRBV6-5 to TRBJ1-2; D gene unclear. Trimming shortened V by 2 bases and J by 5 bases, and 15 bases separated the two germline ends. The CDR3 is 15 amino acids. The germline V gene encodes CDR1 MNHEY and CDR2 SVGAGI. CDR3 protein: CASSYTGILDYGYTF. CDR3 coding DNA: TGTGCCAGCAGTTACACCGGGATACTTGATTATGGCTACACCTTC.

The table lists this clonotype with a few counts. One end of the junction does not line up with germline, which may come from a read error. V and J are TRBV28 and TRBJ2-3; perhaps TRBD1 as D (6 bases). The CDR3 totals 19 residues. CDR1 MDHEN and CDR2 SYDVKM come from the germline V gene. CDR3: CVSSYPIKGVERGADTQYF. CDR3 nucleotides: TGTGTCAGCAGTTATCCGATAAAGGGGGTGGAGCGCGGCGCAGATACGCAGTATTTT.

There are many counts of this clonotype. The chain combines TRBV7-2 with TRBJ2-7; 8 bases line up with TRBD2. This CDR3 has 14 residues. Looked up from germline, CDR1 is SGHTA and CDR2 is FQGNSA. The trim removed 4 bases at V and 5 bases at J, leaving 7 bases unmatched. The CDR3: CASSSPGGSDEQYF. CDR3 coding DNA: TGTGCCAGCAGCTCCCCGGGGGGGTCAGACGAGCAGTACTTC.

J is TRBJ1-2 and V is TRBV6-1; 7 nucleotides agree with TRBD1. V trimming: 7 bases; J trimming: 5 bases; junction bases outside the gene matches: 7. The length of the CDR3 is 13 residues. Germline lookup yields CDR1 MNHNS and CDR2 SASEGT. CDR3 DNA: TGTGCCAGCATCCCCCGGGACAGTTATGGCTACACCTTC. This translates into CASIPRDSYGYTF.

The J gene is TRBJ2-1, the V gene TRBV3-1; the match to TRBD2 covers 11 bases. The J segment lost 4 bases and the V segment lost 7 bases, leaving 6 bases of the junction unmatched. This CDR3 comprises 15 residues. Per germline, CDR1 LGHDT and CDR2 YNNKEL (reference sequence). The CDR3 sequence: CASTSTSGGYNEQFF. The DNA for the CDR3 is TGTGCCAGCACCTCAACTAGCGGGGGTTACAATGAGCAGTTCTTC.

This clonotype was seen a handful of times. The chain links TRBV12-3 or TRBV12-4 to TRBJ2-1, with TRBD2 as a possible D gene (6 bases). The CDR3 totals 11 residues. V was cut by 10 bases and J by 10 bases, with 14 bases left in between. CDR3 in amino acids: CANSTGREQFF. In DNA form, the CDR3 reads TGTGCCAACAGCACGGGGAGGGAGCAGTTCTTC.

This clonotype has more than one count but fewer than ten. This chain uses TRBV4-3 with TRBJ2-5, with TRBD2 matching 10 bases. Germline trimming cut 5 bases from V and 4 bases from J; bases unmatched to any gene: 13. CDR1 is LGHNA, CDR2 YSLEER, per germline. The CDR3 loop spans 17 amino acids. The CDR3 here is CASSALLAGGRGETQYF. CDR3 nucleotide sequence: TGCGCCAGCAGCGCCCTATTAGCGGGGGGCCGGGGAGAGACCCAGTACTTC.

This sequence joins TRBV7-6 and TRBJ2-3; D is possibly TRBD2 (6 bases). This CDR3 comprises 16 residues. Germline-derived CDR1 and CDR2 are SGHVS and FNYEAQ. Trimming shortened V by 1 base and J by 2 bases, and 13 bases separated the two germline ends. The CDR3 spells CASSLVGGVVTDTQYF. CDR3 bases: TGTGCCAGCAGCTTAGTGGGCGGGGTGGTCACAGATACGCAGTATTTT.

Comment on this clonotype: Since no conserved phenylalanine or tryptophan closes the CDR3, a read error is the likely cause. It is unclear where the CDR3 begins or ends on the DNA, so no DNA is shown, and the CDR3 is as TCRdb lists it. This CDR3 reads CSARDVKGHPGGYTFGS. The chain links TRBV20-1 to TRBJ2-1; TRBD1, the table's D call, was not compared with the DNA. CDR1 DFQATT and CDR2 SNEGSKA come from the germline V gene (reference sequence). A total of 17 residues make up the CDR3, ends included.

The J gene is TRBJ2-7, the V gene TRBV14, with 12 bases matching TRBD2. The V segment lost 4 bases and the J segment 3 bases; nucleotides outside the gene matches: 7. The CDR3 loop spans 16 amino acids. Germline loops: CDR1 SGHDN, CDR2 FVKESK. CDR3 nucleotides: TGTGCCAGCAGCCCGAAGACTAGCGGGGGACTCTACGAGCAGTACTTC. Translation: CASSPKTSGGLYEQYF.

The chain has TRBV2 and TRBJ2-7; the D gene is possibly TRBD1 (6 bases). The CDR3 has 15 residues. Germline V gene sequence: CDR1 SNHLY, CDR2 FYNNEI. V shed 7 bases and J shed 6 bases, with 22 bases lying between them. The CDR3, as DNA: TGTGCCAGCACCCAAGAAGGGGTGGGGGCGTCCGAGCAGTACTTC. This translates into CASTQEGVGASEQYF.

The gene calls are TRBV7-3 and TRBJ2-1; 7 bases are a match to TRBD2. CDR3 length: 14 amino acids. V lost 5 bases to trimming and J lost 10 bases; unmatched junction nucleotides: 11. Germline V CDR1 and CDR2: SGHTA, FQGTGA. For the CDR3, the DNA is TGTGCCAGCAGCCTCTCGGGGGGTGGGCGCGAGCAGTTCTTC. This translates into CASSLSGGGREQFF.

V and J are TRBV5-1 and TRBJ1-3, with 8 nucleotides matching TRBD1. V shed 4 bases and J 0 bases; nucleotides not matched to a gene: 3. Germline V gene lookup returns CDR1 SGHRS and CDR2 YFSETQ. The CDR3 loop spans 15 amino acids. CDR3 sequence (DNA): TGCGCCAGCAGCCTCACAGGGGGCTCTGGAAACACCATATATTTT. Protein: CASSLTGGSGNTIYF.

This clonotype was counted many times. The V gene is TRBV7-2, the J gene TRBJ1-2, with D maybe TRBD1 (5 bases). Germline values: CDR1 SGHTA, CDR2 FQGNSA. The CDR3 contains 13 residues. Trimming left V 8 bases short and J 5 bases short, with 15 bases between. The chain's CDR3 is CASPGRGQYGYTF. CDR3 bases: TGTGCCAGCCCAGGGCGGGGCCAGTATGGCTACACCTTC.

This clonotype was counted a few times. The V and J genes are TRBV5-1 and TRBJ2-7, with D possibly matching TRBD2 (6 bases). This CDR3 has 14 residues. The germline V and J ends were trimmed by 0 bases and 12 bases, with 19 bases remaining between them. CDR1 and CDR2 from the germline V gene are SGHRS and YFSETQ. CDR3 residues: CASSLAGGPNLGYF. Here the CDR3 DNA reads TGCGCCAGCAGCTTGGCCGGGGGACCAAATTTGGGGTACTTC. The complete variable domain, with remaining parts taken from reference TRBV5-1 and TRBJ2-7, reads KAGVTQTPRYLIKTRGQQVTLSCSPISGHRSVSWYQQTPGQGLQFLFEYFSETQRNKGNFPGRFSGRQFSNSRSEMNVSTLELGDSALYLCASSLAGGPNLGYFGPGTRLTVT.

The gene calls are TRBV28 and TRBJ2-1; unclear D gene. Looked up from germline, CDR1 is MDHEN and CDR2 is SYDVKM. Trimming pared 10 bases from V and 4 bases from J, leaving 14 bases between. CDR3 size: 13 residues. CDR3 loop: CATLPGAYNEQFF. CDR3 DNA: TGTGCCACACTGCCGGGCGCGTACAATGAGCAGTTCTTC.

This chain connects TRBV20-1 to TRBJ1-4; D is perhaps TRBD1 (5 bases). CDR3 length: 15 amino acids. Looked up from germline, CDR1 is DFQATT and CDR2 is SNEGSKA (reference sequence). V lost 4 bases, J lost 8 bases, and 20 bases lay in between. DNA of the CDR3: TGCAGTGCTAAAGCAGGGCTGGGGGTAAGGGAAAAACTGTTTTTT. Amino acid sequence: CSAKAGLGVREKLFF.

As regards this clonotype: An end of the junction differs from the germline gene, which may be a read error. The chain carries TRBV19 and TRBJ2-2; 8 nucleotides agree with TRBD1. Germline V gene lookup returns CDR1 LNHDA and CDR2 SQIVND (reference sequence). This CDR3 region has 14 residues. CDR3 sequence (DNA): TGTGCCACCAAGGGGGACAGGTCCACCGGGGAGCTGTGTTTT. This translates into CATKGDRSTGELCF.